Shown below are 7 T cell receptor beta chains from a single sample sequenced in a study of tumor-infiltrating lymphocytes in localized non-small cell lung cancer. The method was immunoSEQ multiplex PCR; TCRdb's version includes in-frame clones alone and lacks a portion of them. The data show about 10,000 clones, 86% seen once. What was sequenced was uninvolved lung tissue not adjacent to the tumor. Receptors were obtained from a human donor with non-small cell lung cancer.

The V call is TRBV6-5, the J call TRBJ1-4, with a weak D call TRBD1 (6 bases). Germline V lookup: CDR1 MNHEY, CDR2 SVGAGI. CDR3 size: 16 residues. With 4 bases removed from V and 7 bases from J, the gap between germline ends came to 19 bases. The CDR3 bases are TGTGCCAGCAGTTTACAGGGTTTCGGTTTGGGTGAAAAACTGTTTTTT. This sequence encodes CASSLQGFGLGEKLFF.

The V call is TRBV11-1, the J call TRBJ1-1; D remains ambiguous. From germline, CDR1 is SGHAT and CDR2 FQDESV (reference sequence). Trimming cost V 5 bases and J 2 bases, with 15 bases left between them. The CDR3 sequence is 15 residues long. The CDR3 loop reads CASSPGVSVNTEAFF. The CDR3 DNA sequence: TGTGCCAGCAGCCCAGGCGTATCGGTTAACACTGAAGCTTTCTTT. Together with reference TRBV11-1 and TRBJ1-1, the CDR3 gives the full variable domain: EAEVAQSPRYKITEKSQAVAFWCDPISGHATLYWYRQILGQGPELLVQFQDESVVDDSQLPKDRFSAERLKGVDSTLKIQPAELGDSAMYLCASSPGVSVNTEAFFGQGTRLTVV.

This chain links TRBV6-5 with TRBJ2-3; 7 nucleotides align to TRBD2. V shed 2 bases, J shed 3 bases, and the junction held 5 bases outside the gene matches. CDR3 size: 15 residues. CDR1 is MNHEY, CDR2 SVGAGI, per germline. The CDR3 reads CASSYGRGMTDTQYF. In DNA form, the CDR3 reads TGTGCCAGCAGTTACGGGCGGGGGATGACAGATACGCAGTATTTT.

The chain employs TRBV10-3 and TRBJ1-1; D is undetermined. Germline-derived CDR1 and CDR2 are ENHRY and SYGVKD. Trimming took off 6 bases at V and 0 bases at J, with 11 bases between the two ends. The CDR3 covers 14 residues. CDR3: CAISRSSMNTEAFF. The CDR3 DNA reads as TGTGCCATCAGCCGGAGCTCTATGAACACTGAAGCTTTCTTT.

The CDR3, as DNA: TGCGCCAGCAGCCAAGGACAGGGGTCCTACGAGCAGTACTTC. It is translated as CASSQGQGSYEQYF. The genes are TRBV4-1 and TRBJ2-7; TRBD1 aligns across 8 bases. J gave up 1 base and V 1 base, and 0 bases lay outside the gene matches. Germline V gene data show CDR1 as MGHRA and CDR2 as YSYEKL. CDR3 length: 14 residues.

In its sample, this clone was seen a few times. The chain combines TRBV6-6 with TRBJ2-1, with a weak D call TRBD2 (7 bases). CDR1 and CDR2 from the germline V gene are MNHNY and SVGAGI (reference sequence). V lost 8 bases and J lost 4, with 12 bases in between. This CDR3 is 13 amino acids long. The CDR3 bases are TGTGCCAGCGGGGGGGCCGATTACAATGAGCAGTTCTTC. It specifies CASGGADYNEQFF.

The chain combines TRBV5-6 with TRBJ1-2; 12 nucleotides match TRBD1. The germline V gene encodes CDR1 SGHDT and CDR2 YYEEEE. Trimming at V came to 5 bases and at J to 6 bases, leaving 11 bases not matched to a gene. This CDR3 is built from 16 residues. CDR3 in amino acids: CASSPGQGAFRDGYTF. The CDR3 nucleotides read TGTGCCAGCAGTCCGGGACAGGGGGCATTTCGGGATGGCTACACCTTC.